Each of the 29 T cell receptor beta chains below was sequenced from the same sample in a study of cytomegalovirus exposure and HLA in healthy donors. It was with 60 Vbeta and 13 Jbeta primers that the PCR ran. The protocol was immunoSEQ multiplex PCR, while the TCRdb copy is restricted to in-frame clones and leaves out a portion. The sample lists over 200,000 clones, 78% occurring once. Input material: PBMCs. The receptors were gathered from a male donor in good health and CMV-seronegative.

This clone has a single count. The genes are TRBV5-1 and TRBJ2-7; D may be TRBD1 (7 bases). Per germline, CDR1 SGHRS and CDR2 YFSETQ. CDR3 length equals 15 residues. Trimming took 5 bases from V and 0 from J, leaving 15 bases between them. The CDR3 spells CASSQGGTDSYEQYF. The DNA of the CDR3 is TGCGCCAGCAGTCAAGGGGGGACAGACTCCTACGAGCAGTACTTC.

The gene calls are TRBV9 and TRBJ2-7; TRBD1 is a possible D gene (7 bases). V gave up 3 bases and J gave up 7 bases, with 29 bases separating them. This CDR3 is 18 amino acids long. Germline-derived CDR1 and CDR2 are SGDLS and YYNGEE. CDR3 residues: CASSAIPTGAGSTGEQYF. As DNA, the CDR3 is TGTGCCAGCAGCGCGATACCAACAGGGGCCGGGAGCACGGGTGAGCAGTACTTC.

This clone showed up just a few times. The rearrangement links TRBV6-5 to TRBJ2-2; maybe TRBD2 (5 bases). Germline V CDR1 and CDR2: MNHEY, SVGAGI. Trimming left V 6 bases short and J 5 bases short, with 10 bases between. The CDR3 is 13 amino acids. The CDR3, as DNA: TGTGCCAGCAGGAGAACGGGAACCGGGGAGCTGTTTTTT. Translating gives CASRRTGTGELFF.

The chain is built from TRBV5-1 and TRBJ2-5; D may be TRBD1 (5 bases). The CDR3 is 13 residues long. In germline, CDR1 is SGHRS, CDR2 YFSETQ. The germline V and J ends were trimmed by 4 bases and 5 bases, with 12 bases remaining between them. CDR3 DNA sequence: TGCGCCAGCAGCCCGTCTAAGGGGGAGACCCAGTACTTC. Translation gives CASSPSKGETQYF.

This chain links TRBV11-2 with TRBJ2-5; 7 positions match TRBD1. Germline V CDR1 and CDR2: SGHAT, FQNNGV. The CDR3 is 15 residues long. The junction had 7 bases not matched to a gene; V was cut back by 2 bases and J by 4 bases. The CDR3 is CASSLTTGWRETQYF. CDR3 sequence (DNA): TGTGCCAGCAGCTTAACGACAGGGTGGAGAGAGACCCAGTACTTC.

In this sample, this clone turned up a few times. J is TRBJ2-7 and V is TRBV6-5; 8 bases agree with TRBD2. The CDR3 is 14 amino acids. Trimming at V came to 6 bases and at J to 5 bases, leaving 9 bases not matched to a gene. Germline assignment: CDR1 MNHEY and CDR2 SVGAGI. CDR3 nucleotides: TGTGCCAGCAGAAGAGCGGGAGCGCACGACGAGCAGTACTTC. Its translation is CASRRAGAHDEQYF.

This chain uses TRBV18 with TRBJ1-1; 7 positions match TRBD1. V shed 3 bases, J shed 2 bases, and the junction held 9 bases outside the gene matches. CDR1 and CDR2 from the germline V gene are KGHSH and LQKENI. The CDR3 is made up of 16 amino acids. CDR3 loop: CASSPRGARINTEAFF. The CDR3 DNA is TGTGCCAGCTCACCCAGGGGGGCGCGTATTAACACTGAAGCTTTCTTT.

This clone was seen a handful of times. The chain uses TRBV29-1 and TRBJ1-6, with 8 bases that match TRBD1. V lost 6 bases to trimming and J lost 7 bases; unmatched junction nucleotides: 2. This CDR3 contains 12 residues. The germline gives CDR1 SQVTM, CDR2 ANQGSEA. CDR3 nucleotide sequence: TGCAGCGTCAGGACAGGGAATTCACCCCTCCACTTT. It codes for CSVRTGNSPLHF. Full variable domain (rest looked up from reference TRBV29-1 and TRBJ1-6): SAVISQKPSRDICQRGTSLTIQCQVDSQVTMMFWYRQQPGQSLTLIATANQGSEATYESGFVIDKFPISRPNLTFSTLTVSNMSPEDSSIYLCSVRTGNSPLHFGNGTRLTVT.

The rearrangement links TRBV5-1 to TRBJ1-4, with D possibly being TRBD1 (6 bases). The CDR3 is 18 amino acids. The V gene's germline CDR1 is SGHRS and CDR2 YFSETQ. V was cut by 3 bases and J by 0 bases, with 18 bases left in between. The CDR3 sequence is CASSSAQLDSPTNEKLFF. CDR3 DNA: TGCGCCAGCAGCTCTGCTCAACTGGACAGCCCAACTAATGAAAAACTGTTTTTT.

This chain uses TRBV6-1 with TRBJ2-1; no clear D. Trimming removed 7 bases from V and 4 bases from J, with 11 bases in between. The CDR3 spans 13 residues. From germline, CDR1 is MNHNS and CDR2 SASEGT. Here the CDR3 reads CASILARYNEQFF. The CDR3 DNA follows: TGTGCCAGCATCCTCGCGAGGTACAATGAGCAGTTCTTC.

The CDR3 DNA is TGTGCCAGCAGTTACTCCGGGACAGGGTACTCACCCCTCCACTTT. Its protein is CASSYSGTGYSPLHF. This chain connects TRBV6-5 to TRBJ1-6; 9 bases line up with TRBD1. CDR3 length equals 15 residues. CDR1 MNHEY and CDR2 SVGAGI come from the germline V gene. After removal of 0 bases from V and 10 bases from J, the junction contained 4 bases not matched to a gene.

V is TRBV4-1 and J is TRBJ2-6; 8 positions match TRBD1. The CDR3 is 20 amino acids. Losses at the gene ends were 4 bases for V and 4 bases for J; bases not matched to a gene: 18. CDR1 and CDR2 from the germline V gene are MGHRA and YSYEKL. The CDR3 region is CASSPRGRGTGGSGANVLTF. The CDR3, as DNA: TGCGCCAGCAGCCCACGGGGGCGCGGGACAGGTGGTTCCGGGGCCAACGTCCTGACTTTC.

This clone was recorded once. The chain uses TRBV28 and TRBJ2-6, with D uncertain. Germline values: CDR1 MDHEN, CDR2 SYDVKM. The CDR3 totals 16 residues. V lost 7 bases, J lost 1 base, and 14 bases lay in between. The CDR3 nucleotides are TGTGCCAGCACCCTTAGAGGCCCATCTGGGGCCAACGTCCTGACTTTC. Its translation: CASTLRGPSGANVLTF.

This clone was seen a few times. V usage is TRBV28 and J usage is TRBJ1-1; D is perhaps TRBD1 (5 bases). V was trimmed by 1 base and J by 8 bases, leaving 11 bases between them. The germline V gene encodes CDR1 MDHEN and CDR2 SYDVKM. This CDR3 is 13 amino acids long. The CDR3 sequence is CASSLLGRTEAFF. As DNA, the CDR3 is TGTGCCAGCAGTTTATTGGGGCGGACAGAAGCTTTCTTT. Based on the CDR3 plus reference TRBV28 and TRBJ1-1, the full variable domain is DVKVTQSSRYLVKRTGEKVFLECVQDMDHENMFWYRQDPGLGLRLIYFSYDVKMKEKGDIPEGYSVSREKKERFSLILESASTNQTSMYLCASSLLGRTEAFFGQGTRLTVV.

This chain connects TRBV7-6 to TRBJ2-7; 13 bases fit TRBD2. The CDR3 loop spans 15 amino acids. V trimming: 1 base; J trimming: 6 bases; junction bases outside the gene matches: 3. The germline CDR1 and CDR2 sequences are SGHVS and FNYEAQ. For the CDR3, the DNA is TGTGCCAGCAGCTTAGGACTAGCGGGAGGTGGCGAGCAGTACTTC. It encodes CASSLGLAGGGEQYF.

The chain uses TRBV7-9 and TRBJ2-4, with 8 bases fitting TRBD1. V shed 5 bases, J shed 8 bases, and the junction held 8 bases outside the gene matches. CDR1 is SEHNR and CDR2 is FQNEAQ in the germline V gene (reference sequence). This CDR3 region has 14 residues. In nucleotides, the CDR3 is TGTGCCAGCAGCCAGGACAGGGTTGGGTACATTCAGTACTTC. Protein sequence: CASSQDRVGYIQYF.

The J gene is TRBJ2-1, the V gene TRBV4-1, with D possibly being TRBD2 (5 bases). The CDR3 loop spans 15 amino acids. Germline lookup yields CDR1 MGHRA and CDR2 YSYEKL. V lost 1 base, J lost 7 bases, and 14 bases lay in between. DNA of the CDR3: TGCGCCAGCAGCCAAGGAATCCGGGGAGAGAATGAGCAGTTCTTC. Amino acid sequence: CASSQGIRGENEQFF.

This clone was seen only a few times. The chain is built from TRBV29-1 and TRBJ1-4, with D uncertain. Per germline, CDR1 SQVTM and CDR2 ANQGSEA. This CDR3 is built from 12 residues. The V end was cut by 4 bases, the J end by 6 bases, with 9 bases between. The CDR3 DNA sequence: TGCAGCGTTGGAGGGAGGGATGAAAAACTGTTTTTT. Amino acids: CSVGGRDEKLFF.

This clone came up a few times. The genes are TRBV19 and TRBJ2-1; 10 bases map to TRBD2. Trimming removed 7 bases from V and 5 bases from J; junction bases left unmatched: 11. In germline, CDR1 is LNHDA, CDR2 SQIVND (reference sequence). The CDR3 consists of 16 residues. This CDR3 is CASTSGASGSNNEQFF. CDR3 nucleotide sequence: TGTGCCAGTACCTCAGGGGCTAGCGGGAGTAACAATGAGCAGTTCTTC.

This clone was observed a few times. The chain joins TRBV10-2 to TRBJ2-7, with a tentative D call TRBD2 (6 bases). This CDR3 has 14 residues. V lost 2 bases to trimming and J lost 2 bases, with 10 bases between them. Germline values: CDR1 WSHSY, CDR2 SAAADI. This CDR3 reads CASSEGREPYEQYF. The CDR3 DNA is TGCGCCAGCAGTGAGGGACGGGAGCCCTACGAGCAGTACTTC.

This clone was counted between two and nine times. The chain uses TRBV2 and TRBJ1-1; 7 positions agree with TRBD1. Germline assignment: CDR1 SNHLY and CDR2 FYNNEI. The CDR3 loop spans 14 amino acids. J gave up 5 bases and V 4 bases, and 7 bases lay outside the gene matches. The CDR3 nucleotides read TGTGCCAGCAGTGGACAGGGCCTGGTGACTGAAGCTTTCTTT. Protein product: CASSGQGLVTEAFF.

This sequence joins TRBV28 and TRBJ2-1; perhaps TRBD2 as D (5 bases). The germline V gene encodes CDR1 MDHEN and CDR2 SYDVKM. The CDR3 is 16 residues long. Trimming took off 7 bases at V and 4 bases at J, with 20 bases between the two ends. CDR3 DNA: TGTGCCAGCAAGGCCGCGGGTAGTTCTCCTTACAATGAGCAGTTCTTC. This gives the protein CASKAAGSSPYNEQFF.

This chain uses TRBV4-2 with TRBJ2-3; D uncertain. Germline assignment: CDR1 LGHNA and CDR2 YNFKEQ. Trimming stripped 0 bases from V and 7 bases from J, with 11 bases between. The CDR3 consists of 14 residues. CDR3 protein: CASSQEAAVYTQYF. CDR3 bases: TGTGCCAGCAGCCAAGAAGCTGCGGTTTATACGCAGTATTTT.

The chain combines TRBV4-1 with TRBJ2-7; the D is unclear. V lost 0 bases to trimming and J lost 5 bases, with 14 bases between them. This CDR3 has 15 residues. Germline loops: CDR1 MGHRA, CDR2 YSYEKL. Here the CDR3 DNA reads TGCGCCAGCAGCCAAGAACCCCTCCGAGTTAACGAGCAGTACTTC. Encoded protein: CASSQEPLRVNEQYF.

This sequence joins TRBV2 and TRBJ2-7; D not certain. The CDR3 covers 12 residues. Germline V gives CDR1 SNHLY, CDR2 FYNNEI. Trimming took 0 bases from V and 7 from J, leaving 7 bases between them. The chain's CDR3 is CASSEASREQYF. CDR3 DNA: TGTGCCAGCAGTGAAGCGTCGCGGGAGCAGTACTTC.

The CDR3 loop is CASSEVLLSGLRYNEQFF. CDR3 bases: TGCGCCAGCAGTGAGGTTTTGCTTAGCGGGCTACGATACAATGAGCAGTTCTTC. This chain uses TRBV10-1 with TRBJ2-1; 7 bases align to TRBD2. Germline V gene data show CDR1 as WNHNN and CDR2 as SYGVQD (reference sequence). Unmatched junction bases numbered 14, after V lost 2 bases and J lost 4 bases. The CDR3 has 18 residues.

The rearrangement uses TRBV6-4 and TRBJ1-5, with 7 bases lining up with TRBD1. The CDR3 totals 16 residues. V dropped 7 bases and J dropped 2; count of bases not matched to a gene: 11. CDR1 and CDR2 from the germline V gene are MRHNA and SNTAGT. CDR3 protein: CASNVSRTGRNQPQHF. DNA for the CDR3: TGTGCCAGCAATGTTTCACGGACAGGACGCAATCAGCCCCAGCATTTT.

As concerns this clone: One end of the junction does not line up with germline, which may come from a read error. This chain joins TRBV6-1 and TRBJ2-3; 11 nucleotides match TRBD2. This CDR3 region has 13 residues. Germline CDR1 MNHNS, CDR2 SASEGT. In DNA, the CDR3 is TGTGCCAGCAGTGACGGACTAGCGGGCGTGGTGGATTTT. It encodes CASSDGLAGVVDF.

This chain links TRBV5-6 with TRBJ1-5, with D possibly TRBD1 on 6 matching bases. The V and J ends lost 4 bases and 7 bases respectively, with 12 bases between them. The length of the CDR3 is 13 residues. Germline V lookup: CDR1 SGHDT, CDR2 YYEEEE. CDR3 in DNA: TGTGCCAGCAGCACACAGGGTCTGCAGCCCCAGCATTTT. This codes for CASSTQGLQPQHF.